What follows are 32 T cell receptor beta chains derived from one specimen sequenced in a study of T cells in narcolepsy. Libraries were prepared by immunoSEQ multiplex PCR; TCRdb keeps only in-frame clonotypes and omits some of them. The sample carries just under 35,000 clones, 80% recorded once. The sample taken for sequencing was memory (CD45RA-) CD4+ T cells from blood. The source of these receptors is a human donor in good health.

The genes are TRBV5-4 and TRBJ2-3, with 14 bases that match TRBD2. The J segment lost 0 bases and the V segment lost 4 bases, leaving 7 bases of the junction unmatched. Per the germline V gene, CDR1 is SGHNT and CDR2 is YYREEE (reference sequence). This CDR3 spans 18 amino acids. The CDR3 nucleotides read TGTGCCAGCAGCCCCGGGACTAGCGGGGGCCGTAGCACAGATACGCAGTATTTT. Translating gives CASSPGTSGGRSTDTQYF.

The rearrangement links TRBV5-1 to TRBJ2-4, with D possibly TRBD2 on 6 matching bases. The germline CDR1 and CDR2 sequences are SGHRS and YFSETQ. V was pared by 7 bases and J by 8 bases, with 13 bases between. This CDR3 is 12 amino acids long. CDR3 loop: CASGDLGDIQYF. The CDR3 DNA is TGCGCCAGCGGGGACTTGGGGGACATTCAGTACTTC.

This clone has more than one count but fewer than ten. The chain joins TRBV9 to TRBJ2-3, with TRBD2 matching over 7 bases. Germline CDR1 and CDR2: SGDLS and YYNGEE. This CDR3 spans 15 amino acids. V gave up 0 bases and J gave up 6 bases; unmatched junction bases: 7. DNA of the CDR3: TGTGCCAGCAGCGTAGCTCCCAGCGGGGCTGATACGCAGTATTTT. Amino acids: CASSVAPSGADTQYF.

This sequence joins TRBV29-1 and TRBJ2-7; D not resolved. Germline CDR1 is SQVTM and CDR2 is ANQGSEA. V dropped 6 bases and J dropped 2 bases, with 8 bases sitting between them. This CDR3 is 11 amino acids long. This chain's CDR3 is CSVNAPYEQYF. The CDR3 DNA follows: TGCAGCGTAAACGCCCCCTACGAGCAGTACTTC.

This clone has just one count. The rearrangement joins TRBV4-3 to TRBJ2-3; the D is unclear. The V end lost 0 bases, the J end lost 6 bases, and 10 bases lay between the germline ends. CDR1 and CDR2 from the germline V gene are LGHNA and YSLEER. This CDR3 contains 14 residues. The DNA for the CDR3 is TGCGCCAGCAGCCAAGAGTTTACAGACGATACGCAGTATTTT. Translating it yields CASSQEFTDDTQYF.

This rearrangement joins TRBV6-1 to TRBJ1-3, with 7 bases aligning to TRBD1. Germline-derived CDR1 and CDR2 are MNHNS and SASEGT. J was trimmed by 2 bases and V by 6 bases; bases with no gene match: 4. The CDR3 runs to 14 residues. The CDR3 sequence is CASRTTGAGNTIYF. The CDR3 nucleotides read TGTGCCAGCAGGACTACAGGGGCTGGAAACACCATATATTTT.

The J gene is TRBJ2-7, the V gene TRBV6-5; D gene uncertain. Germline V lookup: CDR1 MNHEY, CDR2 SVGAGI. The CDR3 loop spans 15 amino acids. Trimming removed 5 bases at V and 8 bases at J, with 22 bases between. CDR3 protein: CASSRKGNALDQQYF. The DNA of the CDR3 is TGTGCCAGCAGTCGCAAGGGAAACGCGCTTGACCAGCAGTACTTC.

The V gene is TRBV25-1, the J gene TRBJ1-3, with 7 positions matching TRBD1. The CDR3 contains 14 residues. The ends lost 8 bases at V and 0 bases at J; junction bases unmatched: 4. Germline V gene sequence: CDR1 MGHDK, CDR2 SYGVNS. This CDR3 is CASPRGCSGNTIYF. The CDR3 region has the DNA TGTGCCAGCCCCAGGGGGTGCTCTGGAAACACCATATATTTT.

This chain uses TRBV28 with TRBJ2-7; D is unresolved. The V gene lost 6 bases and the J gene lost 0 bases, with 12 bases spanning the gap. CDR1 is MDHEN, CDR2 SYDVKM, per germline. The CDR3 extends over 14 amino acids. The CDR3, as DNA: TGTGCCAGCAGCCCCCCTGGAAGCTCCTACGAGCAGTACTTC. Translated, it gives CASSPPGSSYEQYF. The full variable domain, with the rest looked up from reference TRBV28 and TRBJ2-7, is DVKVTQSSRYLVKRTGEKVFLECVQDMDHENMFWYRQDPGLGLRLIYFSYDVKMKEKGDIPEGYSVSREKKERFSLILESASTNQTSMYLCASSPPGSSYEQYFGPGTRLTVT.

This clone was counted a single time. The CDR3 DNA reads TGCAGCGTGTCCCGGGACCCTCCCGGGAGCGAGCAGTACTTC. This gives the protein CSVSRDPPGSEQYF. The chain joins TRBV29-1 to TRBJ2-7; possibly TRBD2 for D (6 bases). Looked up from germline, CDR1 is SQVTM and CDR2 is ANQGSEA. CDR3 size: 14 residues. V lost 6 bases and J lost 6, with 21 bases in between.

The genes are TRBV2 and TRBJ2-3; 9 bases match TRBD2. Germline V gene data show CDR1 as SNHLY and CDR2 as FYNNEI. V was clipped by 3 bases and J by 0 bases; unmatched bases: 7. The CDR3 runs 17 residues. The CDR3 nucleotides read TGTGCCAGCAGTGAGTTGCTAGCGGGATCTAGCACAGATACGCAGTATTTT. This gives the protein CASSELLAGSSTDTQYF.

V and J are TRBV5-4 and TRBJ1-2; D gene ambiguous. Germline CDR1 and CDR2: SGHNT and YYREEE (reference sequence). The length of the CDR3 is 16 residues. V lost 0 bases and J lost 4, with 16 bases in between. As DNA, the CDR3 is TGTGCCAGCAGCTTGGGTGGGCCCCAAGACTTCTATGGCTACACCTTC. This translates into CASSLGGPQDFYGYTF.

The rearrangement uses TRBV27 and TRBJ2-1; D is perhaps TRBD1 (5 bases). The length of the CDR3 is 15 residues. Trimming shortened V by 6 bases and J by 6 bases, and 18 bases separated the two germline ends. Germline V lookup: CDR1 MNHEY, CDR2 SMNVEV (reference sequence). The CDR3 sequence: CASRLTQDMGNEQFF. For the CDR3, the DNA is TGTGCCAGCAGGCTGACACAGGACATGGGCAATGAGCAGTTCTTC.

The V gene is TRBV5-5, the J gene TRBJ1-2; the D gene is possibly TRBD1 (6 bases). Germline V gene data show CDR1 as SGHKS and CDR2 as YYEKEE (reference sequence). The ends were cut back, 4 bases at V and 7 bases at J, with 23 bases in the middle. The CDR3 runs 16 residues. As DNA, the CDR3 is TGTGCCAGCAGCCCGAGTGCAGGGGATCCGCGATTTGGCTACACCTTC. Protein product: CASSPSAGDPRFGYTF.

V usage is TRBV7-2 and J usage is TRBJ2-6; 7 bases map to TRBD1. Germline V lookup: CDR1 SGHTA, CDR2 FQGNSA. The CDR3 sequence is 14 residues long. J gave up 3 bases and V 7 bases, and 3 bases lay outside the gene matches. The DNA for the CDR3 is TGTGCCAGCAATACAGGGGATGGGGCCAACGTCCTGACTTTC. Protein sequence: CASNTGDGANVLTF. Using reference TRBV7-2 and TRBJ2-6 for the parts outside the CDR3, the full variable domain is GAGVSQSPSNKVTEKGKDVELRCDPISGHTALYWYRQSLGQGLEFLIYFQGNSAPDKSGLPSDRFSAERTGGSVSTLTIQRTQQEDSAVYLCASNTGDGANVLTFGAGSRLTVL.

The genes are TRBV2 and TRBJ2-1; 9 bases agree with TRBD2. The ends lost 6 bases at V and 6 bases at J; junction bases unmatched: 9. Per germline, CDR1 SNHLY and CDR2 FYNNEI. The CDR3 length is 15 residues. Here the CDR3 DNA reads TGTGCCAGCAGCGCCACTAGCGGGCGAACCAATGAGCAGTTCTTC. Its translation is CASSATSGRTNEQFF.

The gene calls are TRBV25-1 and TRBJ1-4, with 9 bases that match TRBD1. Germline V gene sequence: CDR1 MGHDK, CDR2 SYGVNS. Losses at the gene ends were 3 bases for V and 8 bases for J; bases not matched to a gene: 4. This CDR3 region has 14 residues. CDR3 in amino acids: CASSEDRGGEKLFF. The CDR3 DNA reads as TGTGCCAGCAGTGAGGACAGGGGCGGCGAAAAACTGTTTTTT.

The V and J genes are TRBV5-1 and TRBJ2-5; 12 bases agree with TRBD1. The CDR3 is made up of 15 amino acids. CDR1 and CDR2 from the germline V gene are SGHRS and YFSETQ. V lost 4 bases to trimming and J lost 5 bases; unmatched junction nucleotides: 6. The CDR3 bases are TGCGCCAGCAGCCGGGGACAGGGGGCTACGGAGACCCAGTACTTC. Protein product: CASSRGQGATETQYF. Full variable domain (remainder filled in from reference TRBV5-1 and TRBJ2-5): KAGVTQTPRYLIKTRGQQVTLSCSPISGHRSVSWYQQTPGQGLQFLFEYFSETQRNKGNFPGRFSGRQFSNSRSEMNVSTLELGDSALYLCASSRGQGATETQYFGPGTRLLVL.

The chain couples TRBV23-1 to TRBJ2-1; D might be TRBD1 (5 bases). TRBV23-1 carries the ORF label, with uncertain function. V lost 2 bases to trimming and J lost 15 bases, with 26 bases between them. The CDR3 spans 16 residues. The CDR3 loop reads CASSQPRAPGHNAMFF. CDR3 nucleotide sequence: TGCGCCAGCAGTCAACCCCGGGCCCCCGGACACAACGCCATGTTCTTC.

V usage is TRBV9 and J usage is TRBJ2-7; maybe TRBD2 (6 bases). Trimming pared 3 bases from V and 6 bases from J, leaving 19 bases between. Per germline, CDR1 SGDLS and CDR2 YYNGEE. This CDR3 region has 15 residues. CDR3 region: CASSATSAGPLEQYF. The CDR3 nucleotides are TGTGCCAGCAGCGCGACTAGTGCGGGTCCCCTCGAGCAGTACTTC.

This chain links TRBV7-9 with TRBJ1-1, with D unresolved. CDR1 and CDR2 from the germline V gene are SEHNR and FQNEAQ (reference sequence). CDR3 length equals 14 residues. Trimming took 1 base from V and 2 from J, leaving 8 bases between them. The CDR3 loop is CASSLVGDNTEAFF. For the CDR3, the DNA is TGTGCCAGCAGCTTAGTTGGGGATAACACTGAAGCTTTCTTT.

The chain recombines TRBV7-8 with TRBJ2-7; possibly TRBD2 for D (5 bases). The CDR3 has 14 residues. The germline CDR1 and CDR2 sequences are SGHVS and FQNEAQ. With 6 bases removed from V and 0 bases from J, the gap between germline ends came to 12 bases. CDR3 sequence: CASRPAVFSYEQYF. As DNA, the CDR3 is TGTGCCAGCAGACCAGCGGTTTTCTCCTACGAGCAGTACTTC.

The V call is TRBV9, the J call TRBJ2-1; the match to TRBD2 covers 9 bases. Germline CDR1 reads SGDLS; CDR2 reads YYNGEE. This CDR3 spans 17 amino acids. V was clipped by 2 bases and J by 6 bases; unmatched bases: 12. Written as DNA, the CDR3 is TGTGCCAGCAGCGTGGACCCGCCTAGCGGGATCGGCAATGAGCAGTTCTTC. Translating gives CASSVDPPSGIGNEQFF.

The chain has TRBV5-1 and TRBJ2-3; tentatively, D is TRBD1 (5 bases). Trimming took 3 bases from V and 11 from J, leaving 13 bases between them. The CDR3 covers 12 residues. Looked up from germline, CDR1 is SGHRS and CDR2 is YFSETQ. Here the CDR3 reads CASSSSGAEQYF. The CDR3 DNA sequence: TGCGCCAGCAGCTCCAGTGGGGCGGAGCAGTATTTT.

The CDR3 coding sequence is TGTGCCAGCAGCACATACCGGGACAGGCCCCAATCCCTCCACTTT. Its protein product is CASSTYRDRPQSLHF. The genes are TRBV7-6 and TRBJ1-6; 8 bases agree with TRBD1. V shed 5 bases and J 14 bases; nucleotides not matched to a gene: 14. The CDR3 length is 15 residues. Germline-derived CDR1 and CDR2 are SGHVS and FNYEAQ.

As concerns this clone: The sample carries other DNA sequences with the same CDR3. The gene calls are TRBV7-2 and TRBJ2-1, with 9 positions matching TRBD2. This CDR3 has 16 residues. Germline trimming cut 0 bases from V and 4 bases from J; bases unmatched to any gene: 4. CDR1 SGHTA and CDR2 FQGNSA come from the germline V gene. DNA for the CDR3: TGTGCCAGCAGCTTAGCCGGGACTAGCTCATACAATGAGCAGTTCTTC. Translated, it gives CASSLAGTSSYNEQFF.

The chain couples TRBV7-2 to TRBJ2-7; D is ambiguous. The CDR3 spans 14 residues. The V end lost 2 bases, the J end lost 2 bases, and 10 bases lay between the germline ends. CDR1 and CDR2 from the germline V gene are SGHTA and FQGNSA. In nucleotides, the CDR3 is TGTGCCAGCAGCTTACGTGGGATTGCCTACGAGCAGTACTTC. It is translated as CASSLRGIAYEQYF.

This clone was found once. CDR3 protein: CASSVVSGPGELFF. The CDR3 bases are TGTGCCAGCAGCGTAGTGAGCGGGCCCGGGGAGCTGTTTTTT. This chain links TRBV9 with TRBJ2-2; perhaps TRBD2 as D (6 bases). V dropped 0 bases and J dropped 6 bases, with 9 bases sitting between them. CDR1 SGDLS and CDR2 YYNGEE come from the germline V gene. The CDR3 covers 14 residues.

V gene TRBV4-2 combines with J gene TRBJ2-2, with 13 bases aligning to TRBD2. In germline, CDR1 is LGHNA, CDR2 YNFKEQ. V trimming: 9 bases; J trimming: 4 bases; junction bases outside the gene matches: 8. This CDR3 has 16 amino acids. CDR3 amino acids: CASQGTSGAGTGELFF. The CDR3 coding sequence is TGTGCCAGTCAAGGGACTAGCGGGGCGGGCACCGGGGAGCTGTTTTTT.

The chain recombines TRBV5-4 with TRBJ2-3; D unclear. The CDR3 loop spans 12 amino acids. Germline-derived CDR1 and CDR2 are SGHNT and YYREEE (reference sequence). V was shortened by 4 bases and J by 4 bases, with 7 bases between the two germline ends. CDR3 region: CASSTFPDTQYF. CDR3 DNA sequence: TGTGCCAGCAGCACGTTCCCAGATACGCAGTATTTT.

The V gene is TRBV14, the J gene TRBJ2-7; D is ambiguous. This CDR3 is built from 14 residues. V was shortened by 0 bases and J by 6 bases, with 12 bases between the two germline ends. Germline V CDR1 and CDR2: SGHDN, FVKESK. CDR3: CASSQDWQLLEQYF. The CDR3 nucleotides read TGTGCCAGCAGCCAAGATTGGCAGCTTCTCGAGCAGTACTTC.

This chain connects TRBV27 to TRBJ2-1, with 7 bases that match TRBD2. Germline CDR1 and CDR2: MNHEY and SMNVEV (reference sequence). This CDR3 contains 14 residues. The J segment lost 4 bases and the V segment lost 7 bases, leaving 7 bases of the junction unmatched. Here the CDR3 DNA reads TGTGCCAGCAAAGCCGGGACTACTTACAATGAGCAGTTCTTC. Protein: CASKAGTTYNEQFF.